These T cell receptor beta chains were read from a single sample in a study of T cells in localized non-small cell lung cancer. Profiled with immunoSEQ multiplex PCR; TCRdb holds only in-frame clones, not every one. The sample yields approximately 16,000 clones, 75% to 90% seen once. The sequences come from peripheral blood, collected before any cancer treatment. The receptor source for this set is a woman aged 40-75 years with stage I lung adenocarcinoma. CDR3s include the opening cysteine and the closing phenylalanine or tryptophan. A D gene is named only where the DNA matches it firmly. Rows may omit the clone size; those that give it use once, few, many or a size class.

j_gene: TRBJ2-7; d_gene: -; v_gene: TRBV29-1; abundance: -; CDR3nt: TGCAGCGGGGGGCCGGGCGGGGCCCGCTACGAGCAGTACTTC; CDR3aa: CSGGPGGARYEQYF
j_gene: TRBJ2-5; d_gene: TRBD2; v_gene: TRBV5-4; abundance: -; CDR3nt: TGTGCCAGCAGCTTGGATGCGCGGGGGGTCGGGGAGACCCAGTACTTC; CDR3aa: CASSLDARGVGETQYF
j_gene: TRBJ2-7; d_gene: TRBD2; v_gene: TRBV11-2; abundance: once; CDR3nt: TGTGCCAGCAGCTCTTTGGGAGGGGTCTACGAGCAGTACTTC; CDR3aa: CASSSLGGVYEQYF
j_gene: TRBJ2-7; d_gene: -; v_gene: TRBV30; abundance: -; CDR3nt: TGTGCCTGGAGTGTACTGGTCTACGAGCAGTACTTC; CDR3aa: CAWSVLVYEQYF
j_gene: TRBJ2-7; d_gene: -; v_gene: TRBV6-1; abundance: -; CDR3nt: TGTGCCAGCAGTGACCGGGGGTCCGAGCAGTACTTC; CDR3aa: CASSDRGSEQYF
j_gene: TRBJ2-5; d_gene: TRBD2; v_gene: TRBV7-2; abundance: -; CDR3nt: TGTGCCAGCAGCTTAGGAGCCTTAGCGGGGGGACTAGAGACCCAGTACTTC; CDR3aa: CASSLGALAGGLETQYF
j_gene: TRBJ1-2; d_gene: -; v_gene: TRBV7-3; abundance: -; CDR3nt: TGTGCCAGCAGCTCCAATCAGGGCCCGACTGATGGCTACACCTTC; CDR3aa: CASSSNQGPTDGYTF
j_gene: TRBJ1-4; d_gene: TRBD1; v_gene: TRBV15; abundance: medium-sized; CDR3nt: TGTGCCACCAGCTCAATTACCAGGGGGCGCAGGGAAAAACTGTTTTTT; CDR3aa: CATSSITRGRREKLFF
j_gene: TRBJ2-1; d_gene: -; v_gene: TRBV5-1; abundance: -; CDR3nt: TGCGCCAGCAGCTTGGGGGTAGTTGCGGACTCTTACAATGAGCAGTTCTTC; CDR3aa: CASSLGVVADSYNEQFF
j_gene: TRBJ1-1; d_gene: -; v_gene: TRBV10-3; abundance: -; CDR3nt: TGTGCCATCAGTCCCCAGGAGTTGAACACTGAAGCTTTCTTT; CDR3aa: CAISPQELNTEAFF
j_gene: TRBJ1-2; d_gene: -; v_gene: TRBV4-2; abundance: -; CDR3nt: TGTGCCAGCAGCCGGTACTTGGACAATAACTATGGCTACACCTTC; CDR3aa: CASSRYLDNNYGYTF
j_gene: TRBJ1-6; d_gene: -; v_gene: TRBV27; abundance: once; CDR3nt: TGTGCCAGCAGTTTATCGGTCCTTCCTTTGTCACCCCTCCACTTT; CDR3aa: CASSLSVLPLSPLHF
j_gene: TRBJ1-6; d_gene: -; v_gene: TRBV11-3; abundance: -; CDR3nt: TGTGCCAGCAGCTTAGGTACAGGGAATTCACCCCTCCACTTT; CDR3aa: CASSLGTGNSPLHF
j_gene: TRBJ2-2; d_gene: TRBD2; v_gene: TRBV25-1; abundance: -; CDR3nt: TGTGCCAGCAGGGCAAGCGGGGGTTTCTTGGGTCCCGGGGAGCTGTTTTTT; CDR3aa: CASRASGGFLGPGELFF
j_gene: TRBJ1-1; d_gene: -; v_gene: TRBV19; abundance: -; CDR3nt: TGTGCCAGTAGGGCGGGGGGGAGTGTGACCGGCACTGAAGCTTTCTTT; CDR3aa: CASRAGGSVTGTEAFF
j_gene: TRBJ1-6; d_gene: -; v_gene: TRBV2; abundance: -; CDR3nt: TGTGCCAGCAGCACAGGAGGTAATTCACCCCTCCACTTT; CDR3aa: CASSTGGNSPLHF
j_gene: TRBJ2-1; d_gene: TRBD2; v_gene: TRBV11-2; abundance: -; CDR3nt: TGTGCCAGCAGCTCCGGACTAGCGGGGGCCAATGAGCAGTTCTTC; CDR3aa: CASSSGLAGANEQFF
j_gene: TRBJ1-6; d_gene: -; v_gene: TRBV5-4; abundance: -; CDR3nt: TGTGCCAGCAGCCTGGGACTTCTTAATTCACCCCTCCACTTT; CDR3aa: CASSLGLLNSPLHF
j_gene: TRBJ2-2; d_gene: -; v_gene: TRBV7-6; abundance: -; CDR3nt: TGTGCCAGCAGCTTAGCGTCGGGGTCCGGGGAGCTGTTTTTT; CDR3aa: CASSLASGSGELFF
j_gene: TRBJ1-5; d_gene: -; v_gene: TRBV16; abundance: -; CDR3nt: TGTGCCAGCAGCCAATGGGGGGACCAGCCCCAGCATTTT; CDR3aa: CASSQWGDQPQHF
j_gene: TRBJ2-7; d_gene: -; v_gene: TRBV2; abundance: -; CDR3nt: TGTGCCAGCAGTGAAGACAGCGCCTACGAGCAGTACTTC; CDR3aa: CASSEDSAYEQYF